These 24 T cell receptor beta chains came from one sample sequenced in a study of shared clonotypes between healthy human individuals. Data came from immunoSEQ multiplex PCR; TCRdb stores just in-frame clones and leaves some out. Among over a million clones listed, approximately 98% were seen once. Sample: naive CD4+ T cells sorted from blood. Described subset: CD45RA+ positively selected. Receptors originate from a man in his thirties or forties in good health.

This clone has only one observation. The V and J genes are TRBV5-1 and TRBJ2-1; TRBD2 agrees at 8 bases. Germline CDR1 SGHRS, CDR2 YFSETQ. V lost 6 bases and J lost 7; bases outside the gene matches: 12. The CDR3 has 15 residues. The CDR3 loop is CASNEAGVLGNEQFF. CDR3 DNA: TGCGCCAGCAATGAAGCGGGAGTATTGGGGAATGAGCAGTTCTTC.

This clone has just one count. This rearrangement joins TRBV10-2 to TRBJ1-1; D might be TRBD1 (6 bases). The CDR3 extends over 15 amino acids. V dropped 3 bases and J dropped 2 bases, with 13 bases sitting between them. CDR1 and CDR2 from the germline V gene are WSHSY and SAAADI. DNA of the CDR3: TGCGCCAGCAGTGACGGACAGATAATCAACACTGAAGCTTTCTTT. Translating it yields CASSDGQIINTEAFF.

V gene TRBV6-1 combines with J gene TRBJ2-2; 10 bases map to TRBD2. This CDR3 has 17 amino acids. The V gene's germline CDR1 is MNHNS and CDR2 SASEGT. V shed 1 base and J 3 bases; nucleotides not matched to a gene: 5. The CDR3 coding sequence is TGTGCCAGCAGTGAAGGGCTAGCGGGAGTGTACACCGGGGAGCTGTTTTTT. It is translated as CASSEGLAGVYTGELFF.

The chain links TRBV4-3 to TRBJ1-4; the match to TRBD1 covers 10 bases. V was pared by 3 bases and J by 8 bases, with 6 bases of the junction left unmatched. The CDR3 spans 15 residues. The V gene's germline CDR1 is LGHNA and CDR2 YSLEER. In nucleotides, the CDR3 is TGCGCCAGCAGCCAGGACAGGGGGATTAGGGAAAAACTGTTTTTT. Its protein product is CASSQDRGIREKLFF.

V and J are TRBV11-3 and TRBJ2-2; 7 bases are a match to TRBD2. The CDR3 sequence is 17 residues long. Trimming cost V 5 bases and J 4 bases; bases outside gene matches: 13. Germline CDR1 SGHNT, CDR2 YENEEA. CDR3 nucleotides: TGTGCCAGCAGCCGGCCGGGGGGTAGGGGCCCCACCGGGGAGCTGTTTTTT. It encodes CASSRPGGRGPTGELFF.

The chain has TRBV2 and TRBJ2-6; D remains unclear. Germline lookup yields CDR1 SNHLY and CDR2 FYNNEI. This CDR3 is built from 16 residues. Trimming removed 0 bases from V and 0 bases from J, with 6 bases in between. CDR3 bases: TGTGCCAGCAGTGAAGCATCCTTCTCTGGGGCCAACGTCCTGACTTTC. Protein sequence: CASSEASFSGANVLTF.

The CDR3 loop reads CASRPGSSGANVLTF. Written as DNA, the CDR3 is TGTGCCAGCCGCCCAGGCAGCTCTGGGGCCAACGTCCTGACTTTC. The chain uses TRBV25-1 and TRBJ2-6; D is ambiguous. The V gene's germline CDR1 is MGHDK and CDR2 SYGVNS. With 8 bases removed from V and 0 bases from J, the gap between germline ends came to 11 bases. This CDR3 is built from 15 residues.

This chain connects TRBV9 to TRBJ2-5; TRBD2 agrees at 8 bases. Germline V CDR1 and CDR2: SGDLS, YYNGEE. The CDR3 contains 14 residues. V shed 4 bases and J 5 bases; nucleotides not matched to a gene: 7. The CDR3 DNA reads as TGTGCCAGCAGCCACGGGAGGGCCATGGAGACCCAGTACTTC. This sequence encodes CASSHGRAMETQYF. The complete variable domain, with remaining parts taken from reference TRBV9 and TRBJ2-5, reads DSGVTQTPKHLITATGQRVTLRCSPRSGDLSVYWYQQSLDQGLQFLIQYYNGEERAKGNILERFSAQQFPDLHSELNLSSLELGDSALYFCASSHGRAMETQYFGPGTRLLVL.

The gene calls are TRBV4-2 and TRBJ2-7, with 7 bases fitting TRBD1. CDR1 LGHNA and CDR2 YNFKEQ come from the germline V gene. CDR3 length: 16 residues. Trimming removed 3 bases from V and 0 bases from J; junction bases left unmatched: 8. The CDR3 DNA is TGTGCCAGCAGCCAGGGTAGGACAGGCGCCTCCTACGAGCAGTACTTC. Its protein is CASSQGRTGASYEQYF.

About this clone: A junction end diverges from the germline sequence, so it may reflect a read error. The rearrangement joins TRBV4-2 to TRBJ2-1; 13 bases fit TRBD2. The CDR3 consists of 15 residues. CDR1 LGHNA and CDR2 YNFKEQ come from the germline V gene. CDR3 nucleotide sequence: TGTGCCAGCAGTCAAGGGACTAGCGGGAACAATGAGCAGTTCTTC. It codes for CASSQGTSGNNEQFF.

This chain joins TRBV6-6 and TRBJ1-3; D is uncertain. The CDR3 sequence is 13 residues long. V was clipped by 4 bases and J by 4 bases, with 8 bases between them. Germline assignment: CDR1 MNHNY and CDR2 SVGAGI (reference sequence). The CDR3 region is CASSLVQGNTIYF. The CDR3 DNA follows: TGTGCCAGCAGTTTGGTACAGGGAAACACCATATATTTT.

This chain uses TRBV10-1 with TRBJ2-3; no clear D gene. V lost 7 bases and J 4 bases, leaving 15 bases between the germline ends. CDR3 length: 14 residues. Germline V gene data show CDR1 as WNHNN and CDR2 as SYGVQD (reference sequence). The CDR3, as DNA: TGCGCCAGCACCCTCACCCACGGAGCAGATACGCAGTATTTT. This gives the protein CASTLTHGADTQYF.

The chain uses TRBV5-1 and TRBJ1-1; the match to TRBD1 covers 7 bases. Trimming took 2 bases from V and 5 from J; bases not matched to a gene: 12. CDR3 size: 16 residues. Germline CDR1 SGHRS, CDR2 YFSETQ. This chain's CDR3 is CASSFFGQAPGTEAFF. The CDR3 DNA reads TGCGCCAGCAGCTTCTTCGGACAGGCCCCGGGGACTGAAGCTTTCTTT.

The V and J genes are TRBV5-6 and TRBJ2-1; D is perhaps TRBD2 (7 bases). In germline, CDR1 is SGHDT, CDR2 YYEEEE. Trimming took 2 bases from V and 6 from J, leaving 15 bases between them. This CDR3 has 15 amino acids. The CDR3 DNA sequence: TGTGCCAGCAGCTTTGAGGGGGGGTTACCCAATGAGCAGTTCTTC. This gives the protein CASSFEGGLPNEQFF. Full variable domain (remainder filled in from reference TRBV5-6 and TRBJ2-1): DAGVTQSPTHLIKTRGQQVTLRCSPKSGHDTVSWYQQALGQGPQFIFQYYEEEERQRGNFPDRFSGHQFPNYSSELNVNALLLGDSALYLCASSFEGGLPNEQFFGPGTRLTVL.

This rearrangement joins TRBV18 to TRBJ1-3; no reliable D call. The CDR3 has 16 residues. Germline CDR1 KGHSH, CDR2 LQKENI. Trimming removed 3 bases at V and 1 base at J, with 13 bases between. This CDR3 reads CASSPTSSGSGNTIYF. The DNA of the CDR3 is TGTGCCAGCTCACCGACCTCGTCGGGTTCTGGAAACACCATATATTTT.

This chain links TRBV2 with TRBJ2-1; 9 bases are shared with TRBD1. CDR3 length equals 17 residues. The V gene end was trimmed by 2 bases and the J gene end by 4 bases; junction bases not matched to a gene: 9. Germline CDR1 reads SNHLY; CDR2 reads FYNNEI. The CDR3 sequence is CASSELALTGGYNEQFF. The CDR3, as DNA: TGTGCCAGCAGTGAATTAGCCCTGACAGGGGGGTACAATGAGCAGTTCTTC. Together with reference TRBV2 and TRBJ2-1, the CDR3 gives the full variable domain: EPEVTQTPSHQVTQMGQEVILRCVPISNHLYFYWYRQILGQKVEFLVSFYNNEISEKSEIFDDQFSVERPDGSNFTLKIRSTKLEDSAMYFCASSELALTGGYNEQFFGPGTRLTVL.

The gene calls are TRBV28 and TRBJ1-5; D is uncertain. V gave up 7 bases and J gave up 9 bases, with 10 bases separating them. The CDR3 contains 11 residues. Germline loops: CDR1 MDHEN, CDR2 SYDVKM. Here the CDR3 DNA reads TGTGCCAGCAACGTTCGGGGGCCCCAGCATTTT. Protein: CASNVRGPQHF.

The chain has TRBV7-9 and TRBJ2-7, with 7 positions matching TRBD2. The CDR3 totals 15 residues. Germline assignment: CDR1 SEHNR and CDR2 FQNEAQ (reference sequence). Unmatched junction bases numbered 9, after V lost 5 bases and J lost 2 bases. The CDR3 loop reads CASSHGLDLAYEQYF. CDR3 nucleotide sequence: TGTGCCAGCAGCCATGGACTAGACCTTGCCTACGAGCAGTACTTC.

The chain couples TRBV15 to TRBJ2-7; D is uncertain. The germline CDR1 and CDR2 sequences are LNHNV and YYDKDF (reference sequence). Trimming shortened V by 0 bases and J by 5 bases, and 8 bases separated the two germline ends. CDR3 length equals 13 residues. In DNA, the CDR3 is TGTGCCACCAGCAGAGATCTTGGGAACGAGCAGTACTTC. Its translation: CATSRDLGNEQYF.

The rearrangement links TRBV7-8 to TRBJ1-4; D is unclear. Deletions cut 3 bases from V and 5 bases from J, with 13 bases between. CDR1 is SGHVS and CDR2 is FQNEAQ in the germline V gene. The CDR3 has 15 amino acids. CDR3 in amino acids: CASSFANSRNEKLFF. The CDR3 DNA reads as TGTGCCAGCAGCTTCGCGAATTCGAGGAATGAAAAACTGTTTTTT.

CDR3 coding DNA: TGTGCCAGCAGCACAGATAACTATGGCTACACCTTC. Translation gives CASSTDNYGYTF. The V call is TRBV7-9, the J call TRBJ1-2; no definite D call. Per the germline V gene, CDR1 is SEHNR and CDR2 is FQNEAQ (reference sequence). The CDR3 is 12 residues long. The V gene lost 5 bases and the J gene lost 1 base, with 5 bases spanning the gap.

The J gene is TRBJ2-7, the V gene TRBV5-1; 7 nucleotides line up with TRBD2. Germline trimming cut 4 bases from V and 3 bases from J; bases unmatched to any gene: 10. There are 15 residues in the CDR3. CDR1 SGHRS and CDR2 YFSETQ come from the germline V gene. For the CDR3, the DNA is TGCGCCAGCAGCCGCGACAGCGGGACTATCTACGAGCAGTACTTC. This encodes CASSRDSGTIYEQYF.

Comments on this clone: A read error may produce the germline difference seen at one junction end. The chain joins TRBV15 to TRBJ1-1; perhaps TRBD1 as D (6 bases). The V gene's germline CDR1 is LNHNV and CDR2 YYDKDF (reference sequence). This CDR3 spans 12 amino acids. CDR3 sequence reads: CATSNRDTKAFF. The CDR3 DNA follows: TGTGCCACCAGCAACCGGGACACTAAAGCTTTCTTT.

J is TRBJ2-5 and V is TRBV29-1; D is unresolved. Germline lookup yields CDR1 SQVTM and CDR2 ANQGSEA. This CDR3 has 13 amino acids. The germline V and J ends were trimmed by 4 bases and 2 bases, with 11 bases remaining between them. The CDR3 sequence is CSVGKLGQETQYF. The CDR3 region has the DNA TGCAGCGTTGGTAAGCTGGGACAAGAGACCCAGTACTTC.